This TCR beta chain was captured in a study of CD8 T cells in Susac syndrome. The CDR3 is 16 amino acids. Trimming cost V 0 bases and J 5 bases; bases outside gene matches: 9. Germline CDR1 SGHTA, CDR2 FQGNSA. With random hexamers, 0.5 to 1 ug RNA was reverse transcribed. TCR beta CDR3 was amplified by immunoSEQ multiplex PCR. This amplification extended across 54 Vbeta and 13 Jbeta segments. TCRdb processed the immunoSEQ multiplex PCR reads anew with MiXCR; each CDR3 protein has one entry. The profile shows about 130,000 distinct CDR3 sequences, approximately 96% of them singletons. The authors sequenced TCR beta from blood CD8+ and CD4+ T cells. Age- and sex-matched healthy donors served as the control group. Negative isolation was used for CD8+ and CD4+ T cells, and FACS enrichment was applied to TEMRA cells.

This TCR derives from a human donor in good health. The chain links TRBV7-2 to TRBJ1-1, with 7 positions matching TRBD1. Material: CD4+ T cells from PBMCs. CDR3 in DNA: TGTGCCAGCAGCTTAGCCCCGACAGGGACCGGTACTGAAGCTTTCTTT. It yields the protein CASSLAPTGTGTEAFF.